This T cell receptor (beta chain) originates from a study of response to subunit inactivated influenza vaccine (dated by TCRdb to the late 2010s). Concerning the study at large: Deep quantitative T cell receptor repertoire profiling was used in the study to track responses to a trivalent subunit inactivated influenza vaccine.

The method behind the library was RT-PCR. Sequencer: Illumina HiSeq 2500. The public reads were quality trimmed at Q25 with fastp and then assembled into clones with MiXCR by TCRdb, keeping productive beta chains. Each entry is one CDR3 protein sequence, shown with its most common DNA and genes. A total of 650,000 to 700,000 distinct CDR3 sequences appear in this sample, about a sixth of them only once. Roughly 10% of the sample rests with the top ten. There are a few counts of this clonotype. What antigen it recognizes has not been identified. The record has no base qualities; no much larger clone is one base away. Broader findings and caveats from the paper: According to the authors, only a limited number of new T cells may be recruited by each seasonal influenza vaccination.

Its CDR3 holds 15 amino acids, cysteine through phenylalanine. Only the CDR3 region is kept as DNA, spanning 45 bases read in frame from base 1. Ends trimmed: V by 2 bases, J by 7 bases; bases unmatched to a gene: 7. Per the germline V gene (reference sequence), DFQATT is the CDR1 and SNEGSKA is the CDR2. The sequence was collected from a man aged 45-65 years who received an inactivated influenza vaccine. Donor details come from another sample of the same person, matched by shared clones. Sequences were derived from PBMCs from blood, sampled approximately 12 days after vaccination. The chain uses TRBV20-1 and TRBJ1-4; 10 of the junction bases match TRBD1. This receptor carries the CDR3 CSARPVTGGFEKLFF. The bases are TGCAGTGCTAGACCAGTGACAGGGGGCTTTGAAAAACTGTTTTTT.